The 22 T cell receptor beta chains listed next were all sequenced from one sample in a study of neoadjuvant anti-PD-1 for oral cavity cancer (dated by TCRdb to the early 2020s). Libraries were made using the immunoSEQ multiplex PCR assay. TCRdb took this table from immuneACCESS and kept in-frame rearrangements with V and J called. Such tables lack part of the clones; where checked against another copy, unresolved V genes explain under half of the gap, and the rest is unexplained. The sample table contains around 62,000 clones; only one count was recorded for around 80% of them. The biggest ten clones account for just over 2.5% of the sample. The time point tag for this specimen amounts to: before neoadjuvant nivolumab. The input for sequencing was PBMCs, taken before nivolumab (anti-PD-1) treatment. The source is a person aged 40 to 85 with oral cavity squamous cell carcinoma.

The rearrangement links TRBV6-5 to TRBJ2-7, with 9 nucleotides matching TRBD1. The V and J ends lost 0 bases and 4 bases, in that order; junction bases with no gene match: 7. The germline V gene encodes CDR1 MNHEY and CDR2 SVGAGI. This CDR3 has 16 amino acids. The CDR3 DNA reads as TGTGCCAGCAGTTACTCAGGACAGGGGCGGGTTTACGAGCAGTACTTC. It encodes CASSYSGQGRVYEQYF.

The rearrangement joins TRBV30 to TRBJ2-3; 7 positions agree with TRBD1. The germline V gene has CDR1 GTSNPN and CDR2 SVGIG (reference sequence). This CDR3 region has 12 residues. The junction had 3 bases not matched to a gene; V was cut back by 5 bases and J by 4 bases. The CDR3: CAWFTGADTQYF. The CDR3, as DNA: TGTGCCTGGTTTACAGGGGCAGATACGCAGTATTTT.

The V and J genes are TRBV29-1 and TRBJ1-4; 9 bases line up with TRBD1. V was pared by 7 bases and J by 4 bases, with 7 bases of the junction left unmatched. The CDR3 sequence is 14 residues long. Germline V lookup: CDR1 SQVTM, CDR2 ANQGSEA. CDR3 nucleotide sequence: TGCAGCGGGTCACAGGGGGCGTTTAATGAAAAACTGTTTTTT. This codes for CSGSQGAFNEKLFF.

This sequence joins TRBV28 and TRBJ1-5; D gene uncertain. V was trimmed by 3 bases and J by 0 bases, leaving 9 bases between them. The CDR3 runs to 15 residues. Germline V gives CDR1 MDHEN, CDR2 SYDVKM. CDR3 region: CASSFPGNSNQPQHF. CDR3 coding DNA: TGTGCCAGCAGTTTTCCGGGGAATAGCAATCAGCCCCAGCATTTT.

The rearrangement links TRBV27 to TRBJ2-7; possibly TRBD2 for D (5 bases). Per germline, CDR1 MNHEY and CDR2 SMNVEV (reference sequence). The CDR3 spans 15 residues. V was shortened by 2 bases and J by 2 bases, with 13 bases between the two germline ends. The CDR3 loop reads CASSLRLRDTYEQYF. DNA of the CDR3: TGTGCCAGCAGTTTAAGGCTTCGGGATACCTACGAGCAGTACTTC.

The chain combines TRBV5-6 with TRBJ2-4, with D possibly being TRBD1 or TRBD2 (5 bases each). Looked up from germline, CDR1 is SGHDT and CDR2 is YYEEEE. The CDR3 has 15 amino acids. V was pared by 2 bases and J by 1 base, with 10 bases between. CDR3 sequence (DNA): TGTGCCAGCAGCTTCAGGGAGTGGGCCAAAAACATTCAGTACTTC. Its protein is CASSFREWAKNIQYF. Using reference TRBV5-6 and TRBJ2-4 for the parts outside the CDR3, the full variable domain is DAGVTQSPTHLIKTRGQQVTLRCSPKSGHDTVSWYQQALGQGPQFIFQYYEEEERQRGNFPDRFSGHQFPNYSSELNVNALLLGDSALYLCASSFREWAKNIQYFGAGTRLSVL.

The chain joins TRBV5-4 to TRBJ2-3; TRBD2 aligns across 14 bases. V lost 3 bases, J lost 4 bases, and 13 bases stayed unmatched. Germline loops: CDR1 SGHNT, CDR2 YYREEE (reference sequence). The CDR3 is 19 amino acids. CDR3 in amino acids: CASSSRLTSGGARADTQYF. The CDR3 nucleotides are TGTGCCAGCAGCTCCCGATTGACTAGCGGGGGGGCCCGGGCAGATACGCAGTATTTT.

J is TRBJ2-3 and V is TRBV30, with 9 bases aligning to TRBD2. In germline, CDR1 is GTSNPN, CDR2 SVGIG (reference sequence). This CDR3 spans 13 amino acids. The ends lost 3 bases at V and 4 bases at J; junction bases unmatched: 2. The CDR3 sequence: CAWRAGGPDTQYF. For the CDR3, the DNA is TGTGCCTGGAGGGCGGGAGGGCCAGATACGCAGTATTTT. The full variable domain, completed using reference TRBV30 and TRBJ2-3, is SQTIHQWPATLVQPVGSPLSLECTVEGTSNPNLYWYRQAAGRGLQLLFYSVGIGQISSEVPQNLSASRPQDRQFILSSKKLLLSDSGFYLCAWRAGGPDTQYFGPGTRLTVL.

This sequence joins TRBV5-1 and TRBJ1-1, with 8 bases identical to TRBD1. The CDR3 has 16 amino acids. Germline CDR1 is SGHRS and CDR2 is YFSETQ. The junction had 9 bases not matched to a gene; V was cut back by 0 bases and J by 5 bases. CDR3 in DNA: TGCGCCAGCAGCTTGGCCTCGGGCAGGGGGCGGACTGAAGCTTTCTTT. Translation: CASSLASGRGRTEAFF.

The rearrangement links TRBV27 to TRBJ1-2, with D possibly TRBD1 on 5 matching bases. The CDR3 extends over 13 amino acids. Looked up from germline, CDR1 is MNHEY and CDR2 is SMNVEV (reference sequence). Trimming took 6 bases from V and 7 from J, leaving 15 bases between them. CDR3: CASSSSLGGGYTF. Written as DNA, the CDR3 is TGTGCCAGCAGCTCCTCCCTCGGGGGTGGCTACACCTTC.

The chain couples TRBV29-1 to TRBJ2-2, with TRBD1 as a possible D gene (5 bases). This CDR3 is 11 amino acids long. V was cut by 7 bases and J by 9 bases, with 12 bases left in between. The V gene's germline CDR1 is SQVTM and CDR2 ANQGSEA. The CDR3 sequence is CSALQVRELFF. The CDR3 nucleotides read TGCAGCGCCTTACAGGTCCGGGAGCTGTTTTTT.

This clone ranks as medium-sized (0.01 to 0.1%). The chain recombines TRBV5-1 with TRBJ2-2; TRBD1 matches at 8 bases. CDR1 is SGHRS and CDR2 is YFSETQ in the germline V gene. Trimming took 5 bases from V and 1 from J; bases not matched to a gene: 4. The CDR3 is 15 amino acids. CDR3 sequence: CASRGGQENTGELFF. The CDR3 coding sequence is TGCGCCAGCAGAGGGGGACAGGAGAACACCGGGGAGCTGTTTTTT.

The chain couples TRBV2 to TRBJ2-3, with TRBD2 matching 15 bases. The CDR3 has 17 amino acids. Trimming removed 3 bases from V and 4 bases from J; junction bases left unmatched: 5. From germline, CDR1 is SNHLY and CDR2 FYNNEI. The CDR3: CASSERGLAGGADTQYF. Written as DNA, the CDR3 is TGTGCCAGCAGTGAGAGGGGACTAGCGGGAGGAGCAGATACGCAGTATTTT.

V usage is TRBV6-5 and J usage is TRBJ1-6; D ambiguous. CDR1 and CDR2 (germline): MNHEY, SVGAGI. Trimming took 10 bases from V and 7 from J, leaving 14 bases between them. The length of the CDR3 is 13 residues. The CDR3 sequence: CATRSSGNSPLHF. In DNA form, the CDR3 reads TGTGCCACCCGATCCTCCGGAAATTCACCCCTCCACTTT.

The chain combines TRBV5-1 with TRBJ2-7, with D perhaps matching TRBD1 or TRBD2 (5 bases each). The CDR3 is made up of 15 amino acids. The germline V and J ends were trimmed by 4 bases and 3 bases, with 17 bases remaining between them. Germline V CDR1 and CDR2: SGHRS, YFSETQ. CDR3 sequence reads: CASSHTPGRDYEQYF. Here the CDR3 DNA reads TGCGCCAGCAGCCATACCCCGGGACGGGACTACGAGCAGTACTTC.

The chain links TRBV30 to TRBJ2-7; TRBD2 agrees at 10 bases. The CDR3 consists of 14 residues. The germline gives CDR1 GTSNPN, CDR2 SVGIG (reference sequence). The V gene end was trimmed by 3 bases and the J gene end by 3 bases; junction bases not matched to a gene: 5. CDR3 in DNA: TGTGCCTGGAGGGGGACTAGCGATAACTACGAGCAGTACTTC. Protein: CAWRGTSDNYEQYF.

Note on this clone: One end of the junction is discordant with germline, which a read error may explain. The CDR3 loop reads CASSFGVTDTQYF. CDR3 bases: TGTGCTAGCAGCTTTGGGGTCACAGATACGCAGTATTTT. This rearrangement joins TRBV7-7 to TRBJ2-3; no reliable D call. CDR3 length equals 13 residues. CDR1 and CDR2 from the germline V gene are SSHAT and FNYEAQ (reference sequence).

The gene calls are TRBV2 and TRBJ1-3, with 7 positions matching TRBD1. Germline CDR1 SNHLY, CDR2 FYNNEI. The CDR3 extends over 12 amino acids. V lost 4 bases, J lost 8 bases, and 2 bases stayed unmatched. CDR3 nucleotide sequence: TGTGCCAGCAGTGGCAGGGGGGACACCATATATTTT. Residues: CASSGRGDTIYF.

This sequence joins TRBV5-1 and TRBJ2-1; D gene uncertain. Trimming removed 2 bases at V and 0 bases at J, with 15 bases between. CDR3 size: 17 residues. The germline CDR1 and CDR2 sequences are SGHRS and YFSETQ. DNA for the CDR3: TGCGCCAGCAGCTTTGGGGTCGCCATCGGCTCCTACAATGAGCAGTTCTTC. This sequence encodes CASSFGVAIGSYNEQFF.

This clone appeared once. V usage is TRBV28 and J usage is TRBJ1-6; D unclear. V lost 5 bases, J lost 0 bases, and 8 bases lay in between. Germline loops: CDR1 MDHEN, CDR2 SYDVKM. The CDR3 runs 15 residues. The CDR3 nucleotides are TGTGCCAGCAGTGCCTCGTACTCCTATAATTCACCCCTCCACTTT. This translates into CASSASYSYNSPLHF.

CDR3 protein: CASKFTRQETQYF. CDR3 in DNA: TGTGCCAGCAAATTTACTAGACAAGAGACCCAGTACTTC. This chain links TRBV6-1 with TRBJ2-5, with D perhaps TRBD2 (5 bases). This CDR3 spans 13 amino acids. Trimming left V 7 bases short and J 2 bases short, with 11 bases between. Germline loops: CDR1 MNHNS, CDR2 SASEGT.

The chain joins TRBV29-1 to TRBJ2-3, with D unclear. This CDR3 comprises 11 residues. The germline CDR1 and CDR2 sequences are SQVTM and ANQGSEA. V was shortened by 4 bases and J by 4 bases, with 6 bases between the two germline ends. In nucleotides, the CDR3 is TGCAGCGTTGTAGTCCCAGATACGCAGTATTTT. As protein: CSVVVPDTQYF.